One and the same sample provided the 9 T cell receptor beta chains below, sequenced in a study of cytomegalovirus exposure and HLA in healthy donors. The PCR was carried out with 60 Vbeta primers and 13 Jbeta primers. Here immunoSEQ multiplex PCR was the method, and the copy in TCRdb shows in-frame clones only, minus some. The data contain roughly 80,000 clones, approximately 84% of them seen just once; the ten biggest clones take up 2% to 2.5%. Material for sequencing was PBMCs. These receptors were obtained from a woman aged 50 to 65 in good health and CMV-seronegative.

This clone was seen a single time. This sequence joins TRBV29-1 and TRBJ2-1; D may be TRBD2 (6 bases). Looked up from germline, CDR1 is SQVTM and CDR2 is ANQGSEA. The germline V and J ends were trimmed by 1 base and 6 bases, with 16 bases remaining between them. The CDR3 sequence is 15 residues long. CDR3 loop: CSVEGGSPGGNEQFF. The CDR3 nucleotides read TGCAGCGTTGAAGGGGGCAGCCCCGGGGGCAATGAGCAGTTCTTC.

The CDR3 DNA follows: TGTGCCAGCAGCTGGGGACAGGGGGCGTCGTACGAGCAGTACTTC. The encoded protein is CASSWGQGASYEQYF. The rearrangement uses TRBV5-4 and TRBJ2-7, with TRBD1 identical over 12 bases. CDR1 is SGHNT, CDR2 YYREEE, per germline (reference sequence). CDR3 length: 15 amino acids. The ends lost 3 bases at V and 4 bases at J; junction bases unmatched: 5.

The chain employs TRBV29-1 and TRBJ1-4; D remains unclear. CDR3 size: 13 residues. The V gene lost 6 bases and the J gene lost 2 bases, with 10 bases spanning the gap. From germline, CDR1 is SQVTM and CDR2 ANQGSEA. The CDR3 here is CSVREWTNEKLFF. CDR3 nucleotide sequence: TGCAGCGTCCGGGAATGGACTAATGAAAAACTGTTTTTT.

This chain uses TRBV7-2 with TRBJ2-2, with TRBD1 as a possible D gene (5 bases). CDR1 SGHTA and CDR2 FQGNSA come from the germline V gene. This CDR3 contains 17 residues. Trimming cost V 7 bases and J 4 bases, with 22 bases left between them. The CDR3 is CASTPSGLVSLTGELFF. The CDR3 DNA reads TGTGCCAGCACCCCCTCAGGGCTAGTTTCGCTCACCGGGGAGCTGTTTTTT.

The chain uses TRBV5-4 and TRBJ2-3, with TRBD1 matching over 7 bases. This CDR3 has 16 residues. The J segment lost 2 bases and the V segment lost 0 bases, leaving 6 bases of the junction unmatched. In germline, CDR1 is SGHNT, CDR2 YYREEE (reference sequence). The CDR3 DNA sequence: TGTGCCAGCAGCTTGGTCAACAGGGGATTCACAGATACGCAGTATTTT. Translated: CASSLVNRGFTDTQYF.

V gene TRBV5-6 combines with J gene TRBJ2-2; 9 bases line up with TRBD1. This CDR3 contains 16 residues. Germline V gene data show CDR1 as SGHDT and CDR2 as YYEEEE. V trimming: 5 bases; J trimming: 0 bases; junction bases outside the gene matches: 5. The CDR3 region has the DNA TGTGCCAGCAGTTTTGACAGGGGGGCGAACACCGGGGAGCTGTTTTTT. Encoded protein: CASSFDRGANTGELFF.

The rearrangement uses TRBV2 and TRBJ2-3; D is perhaps TRBD1 (5 bases). Trimming shortened V by 7 bases and J by 2 bases, and 22 bases separated the two germline ends. In germline, CDR1 is SNHLY, CDR2 FYNNEI. This CDR3 spans 17 amino acids. CDR3 in amino acids: CASIYSGPQGTTDTQYF. The CDR3 bases are TGTGCCAGCATTTACTCCGGCCCCCAGGGAACCACAGATACGCAGTATTTT.

The chain has TRBV7-9 and TRBJ2-5; 9 positions match TRBD2. CDR1 and CDR2 (germline): SEHNR, FQNEAQ (reference sequence). The junction had 12 bases not matched to a gene; V was cut back by 2 bases and J by 5 bases. This CDR3 contains 17 residues. CDR3 sequence: CASSLSLGGGALETQYF. Written as DNA, the CDR3 is TGTGCCAGCAGCTTAAGTTTAGGCGGGGGGGCCTTGGAGACCCAGTACTTC.

J is TRBJ1-1 and V is TRBV29-1; possible D gene TRBD1, 6 bases. Trimming removed 6 bases from V and 4 bases from J, with 12 bases in between. Per germline, CDR1 SQVTM and CDR2 ANQGSEA. CDR3 length: 12 residues. The CDR3, as DNA: TGCAGCGTGGGAGGGGGGGGCACTGAAGCTTTCTTT. Translating gives CSVGGGGTEAFF.